This T cell receptor (beta chain) derives from a study of response to subunit inactivated influenza vaccine (dated by TCRdb to the late 2010s). Regarding the research as a whole: To follow how T cells responded to a trivalent subunit inactivated influenza vaccine, the researchers relied on deep quantitative profiling of the T cell receptor repertoire. Summary of the overall study and its limitations: According to the authors, only a limited number of new T cells may be recruited by each seasonal influenza vaccination.

To prepare the library, RT-PCR was applied. Sequenced using an Illumina HiSeq 2500. TCRdb handled the public reads itself, with Q25 trimming in fastp and clone calling in MiXCR, and kept productive beta chains. CDR3 protein duplicates are merged, each entry listing the most common genes and DNA. In this sample the table shows about 540,000 distinct CDR3 sequences, under 25% of which occur a single time. 2.5% to 3.5% of the sample lies in the top ten. On this clonotype: It has no known antigen specificity. No base quality values were provided; no much bigger clone lies one nucleotide off.

Trimming takes 3 bases from V and 5 bases from J, and the germline ends sit 10 bases apart. The CDR1 and CDR2 encoded by the germline V gene (reference sequence) are LGHDT and YNNKEL. From its cysteine to its phenylalanine, the CDR3 spans 13 amino acids. Just CDR3 DNA is preserved here, 39 bases in frame from base 1. These data were also reused for a study on T cells expressing NK-cell markers. Taken from the second paper: The TCR beta cDNA libraries were made using 5'RACE template switching, a step that added both a universal primer site and unique molecular identifiers. Three sorted T-cell subsets (CD3+CD56+NKG2C+, CD3+CD56+NKG2C- and CD3+CD56-NKG2C+) from roughly eight donors had their TCR beta-chain repertoires profiled. Of the eight sequenced donors, seven were found to be HCMV-seropositive and one was found to be HCMV-seronegative. In several experiments an anti-gammadeltaTCR antibody was added to restrict sorting to alphabetaTCR-expressing T cells. For several donors, the dominant CD3+CD56+NKG2C+ clonotypes were among the top 10 CD8+ clonotypes and accounted for roughly 1.0-8% of CD8+ T cells. Those dominant clonotypes were again the most abundant among CD3+CD56-NKG2C+ cells in a handful of donors, at about 28.3-60.1%. Whether the expanded NKG2C-expressing T cell clones were specific for HCMV antigens was left unclear. The eight sequenced donors were randomly selected healthy volunteers, three men and five women. To determine HCMV serostatus, a commercial ELISA kit was used to detect HCMV-specific IgG in serum. Peripheral blood mononuclear cells were isolated from blood by Ficoll density gradient centrifugation. Magnetic immunoseparation with Miltenyi isolation kits was used to isolate CD4+ and CD8+ T cells from PBMC. cDNA synthesis was primed from the TCR beta constant segment, followed by two successive PCR amplification steps. Sequencing of the libraries produced 2 x 150 bp reads on Illumina HiSeq 2000/2500, MiSeq or NextSeq. MIGEC was used to demultiplex reads and group reads by UMI, and MiTCR was used to assemble and quantify clonotypes. To remove erroneous sequences, TCR cDNA sequences were retained only when supported by two or more reads. Downstream repertoire analysis used the tcR package, and clonotypes were matched across fractions by CDR3 nucleotide sequence plus V segment. VDJmatch was used to annotate antigen specificity against VDJdb, with one amino acid substitution in CDR3 permitted.

Rearrangement joined TRBV3-1 to TRBJ1-1; no D gene can be assigned with confidence. This specimen was CD4+ T cells sorted from PBMCs, taken 11 to 12 days after vaccination. The receptor was derived from a man in his fifties who received an inactivated influenza vaccine. Donor details come from another sample of the same person, matched by shared clones. In nucleotides, the sequence is TGTGCCAGCAGCCAGGGGTATAGGACTGAAGCTTTCTTT. Its protein is CASSQGYRTEAFF.